These T cell receptor beta chains were read from a single sample in a study of T cells in Graves' hyperthyroidism and ophthalmopathy. MiXCR was run by TCRdb on the multiplex PCR reads, yielding one entry per CDR3 protein. The table lists roughly 550,000 distinct CDR3 sequences, 15% to 20% of them singletons. The sequenced sample was blood. These receptors all stem from a woman in her twenties or thirties with Graves' ophthalmopathy. Both conserved end residues are part of each CDR3.

V: TRBV15
J: TRBJ2-5
CDR3: CATSGDRRETQYF

V: TRBV7-8
J: TRBJ2-3
CDR3: CASSFRQAGATDTQYF

V: TRBV20-1
J: TRBJ2-3
CDR3: CSRSSGASDTQYF

V: TRBV7-2
J: TRBJ2-3
CDR3: CASMKAGGYADTQYF

V: TRBV11-2
J: TRBJ1-1
CDR3: CASSWKQGSNTEAFF

V: TRBV6-2/TRBV6-3
J: TRBJ2-7
CDR3: CACSHGPGYEQYF

V: TRBV7-2
J: TRBJ2-3
CDR3: CASSPGGTSGSDTQYF

V: TRBV6-1
J: TRBJ2-7
CDR3: CASSVGTGGFYEQYF

V: TRBV10-1
J: TRBJ2-7
CDR3: CASSDVAGGTYEQYF

V: TRBV20-1
J: TRBJ2-7
CDR3: CSARGRTETYEQYF

V: TRBV6-1
J: TRBJ2-3
CDR3: CASKTSDHTDTQYF

V: TRBV12-3/TRBV12-4
J: TRBJ2-5
CDR3: CAASRGLETQYF

V: TRBV11-3
J: TRBJ2-1
CDR3: CASSYHGSKNEQFF

V: TRBV24-1
J: TRBJ2-3
CDR3: CATSDPISGEADTQYF

V: TRBV11-2
J: TRBJ2-7
CDR3: CASSLVQSDPSYEQYF

V: TRBV9
J: TRBJ2-7
CDR3: CASSVEGGSYEQYF

V: TRBV27
J: TRBJ2-7
CDR3: CAISSRDREPYEQYF

V: TRBV6-2/TRBV6-3
J: TRBJ2-1
CDR3: CASSYPTWTSGRGSREQFF

V: TRBV29-1
J: TRBJ2-1
CDR3: CSVRNGLVYNEQFF

V: TRBV4-1
J: TRBJ1-1
CDR3: CASSQGPAGGWTEAFF

V: TRBV7-2
J: TRBJ2-1
CDR3: CASSESPGTEQFF

V: TRBV18
J: TRBJ2-7
CDR3: CASSPPASGYEQYF

V: TRBV5-1
J: TRBJ2-5
CDR3: CASSPAGEKETQYF

V: TRBV6-5
J: TRBJ2-2
CDR3: CASSYRTSGRGGELFF

V: TRBV4-3
J: TRBJ1-4
CDR3: CASSQDYRAATNEKLFF

V: TRBV15
J: TRBJ2-2
CDR3: CATGRKTGTYYTGELFF

V: TRBV28
J: TRBJ2-2
CDR3: CASSGGIDRGENTGELFF

V: TRBV7-2
J: TRBJ2-1
CDR3: CASSLDRARVNEQFF

V: TRBV19
J: TRBJ1-5
CDR3: CASSEPGLMNQPQHF

V: TRBV20-1
J: TRBJ2-7
CDR3: CSASGGSYEQYF

V: TRBV5-6
J: TRBJ2-7
CDR3: CASLSNLQGGLAGDTIYEQYF

V: TRBV7-3
J: TRBJ1-1
CDR3: CASSLTALTEVNTEAFF

V: TRBV28
J: TRBJ1-3
CDR3: CASSTYRGSGNTIYF

V: TRBV4-2
J: TRBJ2-1
CDR3: CASSQGQGPYNEQFF

V: TRBV7-2
J: TRBJ1-1
CDR3: CASSSLGLGNTEAFF

V: TRBV10-3
J: TRBJ1-5
CDR3: CAILRPSGTGDLLRPQHF

V: TRBV18
J: TRBJ1-4
CDR3: CASSPTTPPNEKLFF

V: TRBV6-1
J: TRBJ2-2
CDR3: CASRIESGITGELFF

V: TRBV6-2/TRBV6-3
J: TRBJ2-6
CDR3: CASSVAGRNVLTF

V: TRBV19
J: TRBJ2-7
CDR3: CASSIGAAASYEQYF

V: TRBV6-2/TRBV6-3
J: TRBJ1-5
CDR3: CASSYSSGAGGRRNQPQHF

V: TRBV28
J: TRBJ2-5
CDR3: CASSFPSGTQYF